These T cell receptor beta chains were read from a single sample in a study of cytomegalovirus exposure and HLA in healthy donors. Only in-frame clones appear in the TCRdb table, and some are missing; sequencing was by immunoSEQ multiplex PCR. Of about 240,000 clones listed, approximately 84% are singletons. The specimen was PBMCs. These receptors were obtained from a young woman in good health and CMV-seropositive. The CDR3 runs from the conserved cysteine through the conserved F or W. D genes are given only for firm matches. The size entry is marked missing in some rows and otherwise reads once, few, many or a size class.

d_call: TRBD2; v_call: TRBV27; j_call: TRBJ2-3; clone_size: NA; cdr3_length: 13; cdr3_aa: CASSFGGADTQYF; cdr3_nt: TGTGCCAGCAGTTTTGGGGGGGCAGATACGCAGTATTTT
d_call: NA; v_call: TRBV10-1; j_call: TRBJ1-1; clone_size: NA; cdr3_length: 12; cdr3_aa: CASSWGGAEAFF; cdr3_nt: TGCGCCAGCAGTTGGGGAGGAGCTGAAGCTTTCTTT
d_call: TRBD2; v_call: TRBV27; j_call: TRBJ2-1; clone_size: NA; cdr3_length: 18; cdr3_aa: CASSLSGGGLAVYNEQFF; cdr3_nt: TGTGCCAGCAGTTTATCGGGGGGTGGACTAGCGGTTTACAATGAGCAGTTCTTC
d_call: NA; v_call: TRBV15; j_call: TRBJ1-4; clone_size: NA; cdr3_length: 12; cdr3_aa: CATSRPGLQAVF; cdr3_nt: TGTGCCACCAGCAGACCGGGACTTCAGGCAGTTTTT
d_call: NA; v_call: TRBV27; j_call: TRBJ1-5; clone_size: NA; cdr3_length: 13; cdr3_aa: CASSLRGNQPQHF; cdr3_nt: TGTGCCAGCAGTTTAAGAGGGAACCAGCCCCAGCATTTT
d_call: NA; v_call: TRBV6-1; j_call: TRBJ2-7; clone_size: many; cdr3_length: 13; cdr3_aa: CASSEGGGGNPYF; cdr3_nt: TGTGCCAGCAGTGAAGGAGGCGGAGGTAATCCGTACTTC
d_call: NA; v_call: TRBV20-1; j_call: TRBJ1-1; clone_size: NA; cdr3_length: 11; cdr3_aa: CSARDVRRAFF; cdr3_nt: TGCAGTGCTAGAGACGTACGGAGGGCTTTCTTT
d_call: NA; v_call: TRBV29-1; j_call: TRBJ1-4; clone_size: NA; cdr3_length: 14; cdr3_aa: CSARRGGTNEKLFF; cdr3_nt: TGCAGCGCCAGACGGGGGGGAACTAATGAAAAACTGTTTTTT
d_call: TRBD2; v_call: TRBV18; j_call: TRBJ2-5; clone_size: NA; cdr3_length: 13; cdr3_aa: CASSPKREETQYF; cdr3_nt: TGTGCCAGCTCACCCAAGCGGGAGGAGACCCAGTACTTC
d_call: NA; v_call: TRBV30; j_call: TRBJ1-4; clone_size: NA; cdr3_length: 15; cdr3_aa: CAWSPGGTTNEKLFF; cdr3_nt: TGTGCCTGGAGTCCTGGGGGGACGACAAATGAAAAACTGTTTTTT
d_call: NA; v_call: TRBV9; j_call: TRBJ1-2; clone_size: few; cdr3_length: 9; cdr3_aa: CASSVGGNF; cdr3_nt: TGTGCCAGCAGCGTTGGTGGCAACTTC
d_call: TRBD1; v_call: TRBV7-6; j_call: TRBJ1-3; clone_size: NA; cdr3_length: 15; cdr3_aa: CASSPSTGTGNTIYF; cdr3_nt: TGTGCCAGCAGCCCGTCGACAGGGACTGGAAACACCATATATTTT
d_call: TRBD2; v_call: TRBV29-1; j_call: TRBJ2-3; clone_size: NA; cdr3_length: 16; cdr3_aa: CSVDIASSGVVDTQYF; cdr3_nt: TGCAGCGTTGATATCGCGAGTAGCGGGGTGGTGGATACGCAGTATTTT
d_call: NA; v_call: TRBV28; j_call: TRBJ2-5; clone_size: NA; cdr3_length: 13; cdr3_aa: CASSLTRSETQYF; cdr3_nt: TGTGCCAGCAGTTTGACTAGATCAGAGACCCAGTACTTC
d_call: NA; v_call: TRBV6-5; j_call: TRBJ2-1; clone_size: NA; cdr3_length: 14; cdr3_aa: CASSWANNVNEQFF; cdr3_nt: TGTGCCAGCAGTTGGGCCAACAATGTAAATGAGCAGTTCTTC
d_call: NA; v_call: TRBV5-6; j_call: TRBJ2-5; clone_size: NA; cdr3_length: 14; cdr3_aa: CASSFPQGVETQYF; cdr3_nt: TGTGCCAGCAGCTTTCCCCAGGGTGTGGAGACCCAGTACTTC
d_call: TRBD1; v_call: TRBV9; j_call: TRBJ2-2; clone_size: few; cdr3_length: 17; cdr3_aa: CASSVTRDRVNTGELFF; cdr3_nt: TGTGCCAGCAGCGTCACTCGGGACAGGGTTAACACCGGGGAGCTGTTTTTT
d_call: NA; v_call: TRBV18; j_call: TRBJ1-3; clone_size: NA; cdr3_length: 12; cdr3_aa: CASSPQGNTIYF; cdr3_nt: TGTGCCAGCTCACCTCAGGGAAACACCATATATTTT
d_call: TRBD2; v_call: TRBV27; j_call: TRBJ2-1; clone_size: NA; cdr3_length: 18; cdr3_aa: CASTEKGIRLAGGHEQFF; cdr3_nt: TGTGCCAGCACCGAAAAGGGGATCCGACTAGCGGGAGGCCATGAGCAGTTCTTC
d_call: TRBD1; v_call: TRBV6-5; j_call: TRBJ2-7; clone_size: NA; cdr3_length: 14; cdr3_aa: CASSYTGASGEQYF; cdr3_nt: TGTGCCAGCAGTTACACAGGGGCCTCTGGCGAGCAGTACTTC
d_call: TRBD2; v_call: TRBV7-9; j_call: TRBJ2-1; clone_size: NA; cdr3_length: 15; cdr3_aa: CASSLVTSGSNEQFF; cdr3_nt: TGTGCCAGCAGCTTAGTAACTAGCGGGAGTAATGAGCAGTTCTTC
d_call: NA; v_call: TRBV4-2; j_call: TRBJ2-7; clone_size: NA; cdr3_length: 14; cdr3_aa: CASSQDRLVYEQYF; cdr3_nt: TGTGCCAGCAGCCAAGACCGACTAGTGTACGAGCAGTACTTC
d_call: NA; v_call: TRBV2; j_call: TRBJ1-1; clone_size: NA; cdr3_length: 13; cdr3_aa: CASGGQMNTEAFF; cdr3_nt: TGTGCCAGCGGAGGACAGATGAACACTGAAGCTTTCTTT
d_call: NA; v_call: TRBV4-2; j_call: TRBJ2-7; clone_size: once; cdr3_length: 15; cdr3_aa: CASSQVSVRPNEQYF; cdr3_nt: TGTGCCAGCAGCCAAGTGTCAGTACGCCCCAACGAGCAGTACTTC
d_call: NA; v_call: TRBV5-4; j_call: TRBJ2-7; clone_size: NA; cdr3_length: 12; cdr3_aa: CASSRNRDEQYF; cdr3_nt: TGTGCCAGCAGCCGGAACAGGGACGAGCAGTACTTC
d_call: TRBD1; v_call: TRBV5-6; j_call: TRBJ1-4; clone_size: NA; cdr3_length: 12; cdr3_aa: CASSGTDEKLFF; cdr3_nt: TGTGCCAGCAGCGGGACAGATGAAAAACTGTTTTTT
d_call: TRBD1; v_call: TRBV6-1; j_call: TRBJ1-5; clone_size: NA; cdr3_length: 15; cdr3_aa: CASNPRDSLNQPQHF; cdr3_nt: TGTGCCAGCAACCCCCGGGACAGCTTGAATCAGCCCCAGCATTTT
d_call: TRBD2; v_call: TRBV6-1; j_call: TRBJ2-3; clone_size: once; cdr3_length: 16; cdr3_aa: CASSEGASGITDTQYF; cdr3_nt: TGTGCCAGCAGTGAAGGGGCTAGCGGGATCACAGATACGCAGTATTTT
d_call: TRBD1; v_call: TRBV19; j_call: TRBJ2-4; clone_size: NA; cdr3_length: 15; cdr3_aa: CATSHWTGDPQIQYF; cdr3_nt: TGTGCCACTAGCCACTGGACAGGAGACCCCCAAATTCAGTACTTC
d_call: NA; v_call: TRBV5-4; j_call: TRBJ2-7; clone_size: once; cdr3_length: 14; cdr3_aa: CASSLEARYSEKYF; cdr3_nt: TGTGCCAGCAGCTTGGAGGCGAGGTACTCTGAGAAGTACTTC
d_call: NA; v_call: TRBV7-2; j_call: TRBJ2-7; clone_size: few; cdr3_length: 11; cdr3_aa: CASSEAYEQYF; cdr3_nt: TGTGCCAGCAGTGAGGCCTACGAGCAGTACTTC
d_call: TRBD1; v_call: TRBV11-3; j_call: TRBJ2-2; clone_size: NA; cdr3_length: 15; cdr3_aa: CASSLNRDRGRELFF; cdr3_nt: TGTGCCAGCAGCTTAAACCGAGACAGGGGACGGGAGCTGTTTTTT
d_call: TRBD2; v_call: TRBV19; j_call: TRBJ2-2; clone_size: few; cdr3_length: 15; cdr3_aa: CASIPAGVNTGELFF; cdr3_nt: TGTGCCAGCATACCAGCGGGGGTGAACACCGGGGAGCTGTTTTTT
d_call: TRBD2; v_call: TRBV28; j_call: TRBJ2-1; clone_size: NA; cdr3_length: 16; cdr3_aa: CASRDSGRALNNEQFF; cdr3_nt: TGTGCCAGCCGGGATAGCGGGAGGGCCCTGAACAATGAGCAGTTCTTC
d_call: TRBD1; v_call: TRBV7-2; j_call: TRBJ2-2; clone_size: NA; cdr3_length: 15; cdr3_aa: CASSPGQGRTGELFF; cdr3_nt: TGTGCCAGCAGCCCGGGACAGGGTAGAACCGGGGAGCTGTTTTTT